This TCR beta chain was observed in a study of response to subunit inactivated influenza vaccine. Notes on the study in general: The authors suggested that few new T cells are recruited per seasonal influenza vaccination.

TCRdb ran MiXCR on the RT-PCR reads and lists one entry per CDR3 protein. The profile shows 400,000 to 650,000 distinct CDR3 sequences, less than 7.5% of them singletons. Trimming took 4 bases from V and 1 from J; bases not matched to a gene: 6. The CDR3 contains 15 residues. Germline CDR1 SGHRS, CDR2 YFSETQ. This clonotype was detected many times. Its antigen is not identified. The material was PBMCs from blood, obtained 23 months after vaccination. The sequence derives from a man between 45 and 75 years old who received an inactivated influenza vaccine. V usage is TRBV5-1 and J usage is TRBJ2-3, with 7 bases that match TRBD1. The CDR3 reads CASSRQGRRTDTQYF. In nucleotides, the CDR3 is TGCGCCAGCAGCAGACAGGGAAGGCGCACAGATACGCAGTATTTT. Combining the CDR3 with reference TRBV5-1 and TRBJ2-3 gives the whole variable domain KAGVTQTPRYLIKTRGQQVTLSCSPISGHRSVSWYQQTPGQGLQFLFEYFSETQRNKGNFPGRFSGRQFSNSRSEMNVSTLELGDSALYLCASSRQGRRTDTQYFGPGTRLTVL.